Following are 10 T cell receptor beta chains from one sample sequenced in a study of T cells after yellow fever vaccination. TCRdb fed the 5' RACE reads into MiXCR, producing one record per CDR3 protein. This table has about 350,000 distinct CDR3 sequences, around 10% appearing once. The sequenced sample was PBMCs, obtained on the day of the first yellow fever vaccination. Receptor source: a man aged 18 to 29 who received the YFV17D yellow fever vaccine.

A few counts support this clonotype. The CDR3 DNA follows: TGCGCCAGCAGCCAAGATCTTCTACTAGTGATCACCGGGGAGCTGTTTTTT. It specifies CASSQDLLLVITGELFF. This rearrangement joins TRBV4-3 to TRBJ2-2, with D possibly matching TRBD2 (5 bases). Trimming cost V 0 bases and J 4 bases, with 15 bases left between them. The CDR3 runs 17 residues. Germline V gene lookup returns CDR1 LGHNA and CDR2 YSLEER.

The chain has TRBV23-1 and TRBJ2-7; TRBD1 agrees at 8 bases. TRBV23-1 is treated as an ORF (open reading frame) with a function not yet certain. J was trimmed by 2 bases and V by 4 bases; bases with no gene match: 7. There are 15 residues in the CDR3. The CDR3 DNA follows: TGCGCCAGCAGTCCCCGGACAGGGTGCCCCTACGAGCAGTACTTC. It encodes CASSPRTGCPYEQYF.

This clonotype has just a few counts. The genes are TRBV3-1 and TRBJ1-2; D unresolved. Trimming removed 3 bases from V and 0 bases from J, with 8 bases in between. CDR3 length equals 14 residues. CDR1 and CDR2 (germline): LGHDT, YNNKEL (reference sequence). The CDR3 spells CASSHRIANYGYTF. CDR3 coding DNA: TGTGCCAGCAGCCACAGGATAGCTAACTATGGCTACACCTTC.

Here the CDR3 reads CASSPLAGEITDTQYF. The CDR3 DNA sequence: TGTGCCAGCAGCCCTCTAGCGGGGGAAATTACAGATACGCAGTATTTT. This chain connects TRBV3-1 to TRBJ2-3; 10 positions agree with TRBD2. This CDR3 comprises 16 residues. Germline CDR1 is LGHDT and CDR2 is YNNKEL (reference sequence). The J segment lost 3 bases and the V segment lost 4 bases, leaving 7 bases of the junction unmatched.

This sequence joins TRBV7-6 and TRBJ1-5, with TRBD1 as a possible D gene (5 bases). V was cut by 4 bases and J by 3 bases, with 16 bases left in between. Germline CDR1 is SGHVS and CDR2 is FNYEAQ. The CDR3 is 16 residues long. Here the CDR3 DNA reads TGTGCCAGCAGCTCCTTCTCAGGGATCACCAATCAGCCCCAGCATTTT. This codes for CASSSFSGITNQPQHF.

This clonotype showed up just a few times. The chain recombines TRBV4-1 with TRBJ2-7; D possibly corresponds to TRBD1 (6 bases). The CDR3 is 16 amino acids. V lost 0 bases, J lost 2 bases, and 14 bases lay in between. Germline lookup yields CDR1 MGHRA and CDR2 YSYEKL. The CDR3 here is CASSQDGRGSPYEQYV. The CDR3 DNA is TGCGCCAGCAGCCAAGATGGCAGGGGAAGCCCCTACGAGCAGTACGTC.

A few counts support this clonotype. The chain uses TRBV20-1 and TRBJ1-1, with unresolved D. The CDR3 runs to 13 residues. Per germline, CDR1 DFQATT and CDR2 SNEGSKA (reference sequence). V lost 6 bases, J lost 4 bases, and 15 bases lay in between. DNA for the CDR3: TGCAGTGCCCCTCCGGCGGGGAGCACTGAAGCTTTCTTT. It codes for CSAPPAGSTEAFF.

This clonotype appeared a few times. The J gene is TRBJ2-1, the V gene TRBV20-1, with a possible D match to TRBD2 (7 bases). V lost 5 bases to trimming and J lost 4 bases, with 15 bases between them. This CDR3 region has 14 residues. Germline V gives CDR1 DFQATT, CDR2 SNEGSKA (reference sequence). The CDR3 spells CSALWGGAYNEQFF. In DNA form, the CDR3 reads TGCAGTGCTTTGTGGGGGGGGGCTTACAATGAGCAGTTCTTC.

There are a few counts of this clonotype. The chain joins TRBV2 to TRBJ2-3, with TRBD1 as a possible D gene (5 bases). V lost 4 bases and J lost 2, with 16 bases in between. Germline CDR1 and CDR2: SNHLY and FYNNEI. The CDR3 is made up of 16 amino acids. CDR3 in amino acids: CASSVGQGVFTDTQYF. The DNA of the CDR3 is TGTGCCAGCAGTGTGGGGCAGGGTGTCTTCACAGATACGCAGTATTTT.

The chain has TRBV6-5 and TRBJ2-7; 7 bases fit TRBD1. Looked up from germline, CDR1 is MNHEY and CDR2 is SVGAGI. With V trimmed by 0 bases and J by 0 bases, 8 bases remained unmatched. This CDR3 region has 17 residues. The CDR3 region has the DNA TGTGCCAGCAGTTACTCGATATTAGGGGGCGACTCCTACGAGCAGTACTTC. Translated, it gives CASSYSILGGDSYEQYF.